The rows below give T cell receptor beta chains drawn from one sample of a study of blood T cell repertoires in COVID-19. Libraries were prepared by immunoSEQ multiplex PCR; TCRdb keeps only in-frame clonotypes and omits some of them. Among 150,000 to 200,000 clones, around 85% were seen once, and the ten largest hold approximately 8%. The sample comprised peripheral blood. The receptor source for this set is a man aged 60-69 years with acute or convalescent COVID-19. Both conserved end residues are part of each CDR3. The D gene is left open where the match is weak. Size is stated for part of the rows, as once, few or many counts, or as a class when the clone is expanded.

D gene	clone size	V gene	J gene	CDR3 protein	CDR3 DNA
NA	NA	TRBV24-1	TRBJ2-2	CATSDMDRANTGELFF	TGTGCCACCAGTGATATGGACAGAGCGAACACCGGGGAGCTGTTTTTT
NA	NA	TRBV28	TRBJ1-5	CASSPLGGGGNQPQHF	TGTGCCAGCAGTCCCTTGGGTGGGGGCGGCAATCAGCCCCAGCATTTT
NA	NA	TRBV18	TRBJ2-5	CASSPPNKIRETQYF	TGTGCCAGCTCACCACCGAATAAGATTCGGGAGACCCAGTACTTC
TRBD1	NA	TRBV29-1	TRBJ1-5	CSVGTGGGNQPQHF	TGCAGCGTTGGGACAGGGGGTGGCAATCAGCCCCAGCATTTT
TRBD1	NA	TRBV10-3	TRBJ2-7	CAISGQGRSGSYEQYF	TGTGCCATCAGCGGACAGGGAAGATCCGGCTCCTACGAGCAGTACTTC
TRBD1	few	TRBV30	TRBJ1-5	CAWGSTGTQPQHF	TGTGCCTGGGGTTCGACAGGGACACAGCCCCAGCATTTT
TRBD1	NA	TRBV18	TRBJ2-7	CASSPTGEGSYEQYF	TGTGCCAGCTCACCAACAGGGGAAGGGTCCTACGAGCAGTACTTC
TRBD1	NA	TRBV12-3/TRBV12-4	TRBJ2-7	CASREDREQYF	TGTGCCAGCAGGGAGGACAGGGAACAGTACTTC
TRBD1	NA	TRBV30	TRBJ2-7	CAWRGQGWDEQYF	TGTGCCTGGAGGGGACAGGGTTGGGACGAGCAGTACTTC
NA	NA	TRBV5-1	TRBJ1-5	CASSTSGGRNQPQHF	TGCGCCAGCAGCACCTCCGGGGGTCGCAATCAGCCCCAGCATTTT
NA	NA	TRBV6-6	TRBJ1-2	CASSYTGNGYTF	TGTGCCAGCAGTTATACAGGGAATGGCTACACCTTC
TRBD1	NA	TRBV6-6	TRBJ1-5	CASSRTPRDSFNQPQHF	TGTGCCAGCAGCCGAACCCCCCGGGACAGCTTCAATCAGCCCCAGCATTTT
TRBD1	NA	TRBV5-8	TRBJ1-1	CASSTGTGEITEAFF	TGTGCCAGCAGCACCGGGACAGGGGAAATTACTGAAGCTTTCTTT
NA	NA	TRBV21-1	TRBJ1-1	CASSTPGQGTEAFF	TGTGCCAGCAGCACTCCGGGACAGGGCACTGAAGCTTTCTTT
TRBD2	NA	TRBV5-1	TRBJ2-3	CASSLSSGRTDTQYF	TGCGCCAGCAGCTTGTCTAGCGGACGCACAGATACGCAGTATTTT
NA	NA	TRBV19	TRBJ2-1	CASSMFTGEQFF	TGTGCCAGTAGTATGTTTACGGGGGAGCAGTTCTTC
TRBD1	NA	TRBV2	TRBJ1-5	CASSEWDRNQPQHF	TGTGCCAGCAGTGAATGGGACAGAAATCAGCCCCAGCATTTT
NA	once	TRBV28	TRBJ2-2	CASSLRRDTGELFF	TGTGCCAGCAGTTTAAGGAGAGACACCGGGGAGCTGTTTTTT
NA	NA	TRBV28	TRBJ2-1	CASSPSLKGAYNEQFF	TGTGCCAGCAGTCCTTCCCTTAAAGGGGCCTACAATGAGCAGTTCTTC
TRBD2	NA	TRBV5-1	TRBJ2-3	CASRLAGQFTDTQYF	TGCGCCAGCAGACTAGCGGGGCAATTCACAGATACGCAGTATTTT
TRBD1	NA	TRBV4-2	TRBJ2-6	CASSPPGQGFTIGANVLTF	TGTGCCAGCAGCCCCCCGGGACAGGGTTTTACTATTGGGGCCAACGTCCTGACTTTC
NA	NA	TRBV12-5	TRBJ2-2	CASGLATRGGELFF	TGTGCTAGTGGTTTGGCCACGCGGGGCGGGGAGCTGTTTTTT
NA	once	TRBV18	TRBJ1-1	CASSPLDRNTEAFF	TGTGCCAGCTCACCTCTAGACAGGAACACTGAAGCTTTCTTT
TRBD2	NA	TRBV7-3	TRBJ2-7	CASSLSGSAHEQYF	TGTGCCAGCAGCTTGAGCGGGAGTGCACACGAGCAGTACTTC
NA	NA	TRBV5-4	TRBJ1-1	CASSPPGVAGNTEAFF	TGTGCCAGCAGCCCCCCAGGGGTGGCGGGGAACACTGAAGCTTTCTTT
TRBD2	NA	TRBV7-6	TRBJ2-1	CASSSPSGRAYNEQFF	TGTGCCAGCAGCTCCCCTAGCGGGAGAGCTTACAATGAGCAGTTCTTC
NA	NA	TRBV6-5	TRBJ2-3	CASSYGGFSGTDTQYF	TGTGCCAGCAGTTATGGAGGATTCAGTGGGACAGATACGCAGTATTTT
TRBD1	NA	TRBV10-3	TRBJ2-7	CAIRSDRGDYEQYF	TGTGCCATCAGGTCCGACAGGGGAGACTACGAGCAGTACTTC
TRBD1	NA	TRBV3-1/TRBV3-2	TRBJ1-6	CASSPGTGESYNSPLHF	TGTGCCAGCAGCCCCGGGACAGGGGAATCCTATAATTCACCCCTCCACTTT
TRBD1	NA	TRBV4-1	TRBJ2-1	CASSQGDSSYNEQFF	TGCGCCAGCAGCCAAGGGGACAGTTCCTACAATGAGCAGTTCTTC
NA	NA	TRBV7-9	TRBJ2-7	CASSLEGESEQYF	TGTGCCAGCAGCTTAGAGGGAGAAAGCGAGCAGTACTTC
NA	NA	TRBV7-8	TRBJ2-3	CASSSSLRNTQYF	TGTGCCAGCAGCTCCTCTCTGCGGAATACGCAGTATTTT
NA	NA	TRBV24-1	TRBJ2-1	CATSDLVVKGGRSNNEQFF	TGTGCCACCAGTGATTTGGTCGTCAAGGGCGGGCGATCAAACAATGAGCAGTTCTTC
NA	NA	TRBV18	TRBJ1-6	CASSPTGGSPGSPLHF	TGTGCCAGCTCACCTACTGGAGGTTCTCCGGGTTCACCCCTCCACTTT
TRBD1	NA	TRBV6-1	TRBJ2-1	CASSDITGVNEQFF	TGTGCCAGCAGTGATATTACAGGGGTCAATGAGCAGTTCTTC
TRBD1	NA	TRBV5-1	TRBJ2-1	CASGTGQGRTSSYNEQFF	TGCGCCAGCGGAACGGGACAGGGGAGGACGAGCTCCTACAATGAGCAGTTCTTC
NA	NA	TRBV14	TRBJ2-3	CASSQGTASTDTQYF	TGTGCCAGCAGCCAAGGGACAGCTAGCACAGATACGCAGTATTTT
NA	NA	TRBV28	TRBJ2-1	CASSFGGSRRDEQFF	TGTGCCAGCAGTTTCGGAGGGTCTAGGAGGGATGAGCAGTTCTTC
TRBD2	NA	TRBV10-3	TRBJ2-3	CAITSSGTKADTQYF	TGTGCCATCACCAGTAGCGGGACTAAAGCAGATACGCAGTATTTT
NA	NA	TRBV19	TRBJ2-1	CASKTSLRSTEQFF	TGTGCCAGTAAAACTTCTCTTAGGAGTACGGAGCAGTTCTTC
TRBD1	NA	TRBV9	TRBJ2-7	CASSVGRRTGGDEQYF	TGTGCCAGCAGCGTAGGCCGTAGGACAGGGGGCGACGAGCAGTACTTC
NA	NA	TRBV2	TRBJ2-2	CASSERSAGELFF	TGTGCCAGCAGTGAGAGGTCGGCCGGGGAGCTGTTTTTT
TRBD2	once	TRBV28	TRBJ2-1	CASSRAGGSYNEQFF	TGTGCCAGCAGCCGAGCGGGAGGGTCCTACAATGAGCAGTTCTTC
TRBD1	NA	TRBV3-1/TRBV3-2	TRBJ1-5	CASSQGGQAYSNQPQHF	TGTGCCAGCAGCCAAGGTGGACAGGCCTATAGCAATCAGCCCCAGCATTTT
NA	once	TRBV27	TRBJ1-5	CASSREGHQPQHF	TGTGCCAGCAGTCGGGAGGGGCATCAGCCCCAGCATTTT
NA	NA	TRBV18	TRBJ1-2	CASYGTGGGYTF	TGTGCCAGCTACGGGACTGGAGGGGGCTACACCTTC
TRBD1	NA	TRBV19	TRBJ1-1	CASTVRGLPFTEAFF	TGTGCCAGTACGGTTAGGGGGCTACCTTTCACTGAAGCTTTCTTT